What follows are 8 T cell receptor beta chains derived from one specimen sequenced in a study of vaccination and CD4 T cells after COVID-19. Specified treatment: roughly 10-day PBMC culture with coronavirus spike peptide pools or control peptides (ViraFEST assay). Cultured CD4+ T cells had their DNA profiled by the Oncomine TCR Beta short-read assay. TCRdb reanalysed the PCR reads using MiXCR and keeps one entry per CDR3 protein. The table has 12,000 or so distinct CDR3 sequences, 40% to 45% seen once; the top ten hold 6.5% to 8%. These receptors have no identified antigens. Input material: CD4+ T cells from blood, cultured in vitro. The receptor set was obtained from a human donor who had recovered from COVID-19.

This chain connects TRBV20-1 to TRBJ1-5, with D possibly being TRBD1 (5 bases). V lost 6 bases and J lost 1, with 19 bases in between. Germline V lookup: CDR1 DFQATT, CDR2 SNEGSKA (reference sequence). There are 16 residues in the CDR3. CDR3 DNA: TGCAGTGCCATCCACGGGGCGACCGGGAGCAATCAGCCCCAGCATTTT. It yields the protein CSAIHGATGSNQPQHF.

CDR3 protein: CASNQNSNQPQHF. CDR3 nucleotides: TGTGCCAGCAACCAAAATAGCAATCAGCCCCAGCATTTT. This chain joins TRBV6-2 or TRBV6-3 and TRBJ1-5; D unclear. The CDR3 runs to 13 residues. Germline CDR1 MNHEY, CDR2 SVGEGT. Trimming shortened V by 7 bases and J by 0 bases, and 7 bases separated the two germline ends.

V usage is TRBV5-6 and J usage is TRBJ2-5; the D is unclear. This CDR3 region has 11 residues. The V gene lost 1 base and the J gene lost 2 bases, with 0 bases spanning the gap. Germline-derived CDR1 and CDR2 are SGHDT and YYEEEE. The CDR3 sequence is CASSLQETQYF. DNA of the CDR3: TGTGCCAGCAGCTTGCAAGAGACCCAGTACTTC.

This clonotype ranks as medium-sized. CDR3 in amino acids: CASSLYGTVNGPGNTIYF. The DNA of the CDR3 is TGTGCCAGCAGCCTATACGGGACAGTAAATGGGCCTGGAAACACCATATATTTT. This chain connects TRBV7-6 to TRBJ1-3, with 7 positions matching TRBD1. The V gene end was trimmed by 5 bases and the J gene end by 2 bases; junction bases not matched to a gene: 15. The germline V gene has CDR1 SGHVS and CDR2 FNYEAQ. This CDR3 comprises 18 residues.

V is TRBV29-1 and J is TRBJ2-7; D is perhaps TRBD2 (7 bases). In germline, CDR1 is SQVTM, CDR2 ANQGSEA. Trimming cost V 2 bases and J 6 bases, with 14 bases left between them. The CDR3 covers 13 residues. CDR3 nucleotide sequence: TGCAGCGTTGAACGGTCGGGGGGCGGCGAGCAGTACTTC. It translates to CSVERSGGGEQYF.

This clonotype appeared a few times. The CDR3 protein is CASRRDYSYNEQFF. The CDR3 DNA is TGTGCCAGCAGGCGGGACTACTCCTACAATGAGCAGTTCTTC. This sequence joins TRBV6-1 and TRBJ2-1; 7 bases are a match to TRBD2. This CDR3 region has 14 residues. Germline V gene data show CDR1 as MNHNS and CDR2 as SASEGT. V shed 6 bases, J shed 0 bases, and the junction held 2 bases outside the gene matches.

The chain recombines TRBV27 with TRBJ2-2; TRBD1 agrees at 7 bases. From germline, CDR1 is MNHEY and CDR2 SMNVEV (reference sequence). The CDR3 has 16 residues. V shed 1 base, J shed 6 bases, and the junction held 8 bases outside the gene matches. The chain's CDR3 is CASSLLGQRHAGELFF. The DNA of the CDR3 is TGTGCCAGCAGTTTATTGGGACAGCGACATGCCGGGGAGCTGTTTTTT.

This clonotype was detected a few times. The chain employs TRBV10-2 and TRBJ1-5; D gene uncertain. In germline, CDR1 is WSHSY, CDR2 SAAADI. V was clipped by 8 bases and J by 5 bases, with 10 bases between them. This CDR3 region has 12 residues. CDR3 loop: CASGGKYQPQHF. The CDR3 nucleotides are TGCGCCAGCGGCGGTAAATATCAGCCCCAGCATTTT.